This T cell receptor (beta chain) was sequenced during a study of T cells expressing NK-cell markers. Study overall: The TCR beta repertoires originated in sorted CD3+CD56+NKG2C+, CD3+CD56+NKG2C- and CD3+CD56-NKG2C+ T cells.

Study-wide results and limits: Dominant NKG2C+ clonotypes accounted for about 1.0-8% of CD8+ T cells in several donors. Leadership of the CD3+CD56-NKG2C+ fraction also belonged to these clonotypes in a few donors.

The authors made TCR beta cDNA libraries by 5'RACE template switching. This switching added a universal primer site and UMIs. TCRdb reprocessed the 5' RACE reads and stores each CDR3 protein as one record, lacking DNA. The specimen's table records about 410,000 distinct CDR3 sequences. A word on this clonotype: The antigen remains unidentified.

Sequencing was performed on blood T cells: a sorted CD56 or NKG2C T cell subset, CD4+ or CD8+ T cells, or bulk PBMC T cells (not recorded which). The TCR was taken from a woman aged 45-65 years in good health.

This CDR3 reads CSVDSATGGKLFF. V is TRBV29-1 and J is TRBJ1-4. CDR1 SQVTM and CDR2 ANQGSEA come from the germline V gene. The CDR3 consists of 13 residues.